This T cell receptor beta chain appears in the sequencing data of a study of Graves' ophthalmopathy and Graves' hyperthyroidism. The study amplified TCR beta CDR3 regions using RNA transcripts. HTBI primers were used in a first-round RT-PCR, which preceded a second-round multiplex PCR. MiXCR was run by TCRdb on the multiplex PCR reads, yielding one entry per CDR3 protein. This table holds hundreds of thousands of distinct CDR3 sequences, 35% to 50% found once. This clonotype was recorded at least ten times. The CDR3 spans 12 residues. Deletions cut 6 bases from V and 3 bases from J, with 8 bases between. CDR1 SNHLY and CDR2 FYNNEI come from the germline V gene.

The chain carries TRBV2 and TRBJ1-2, with D perhaps matching TRBD1 (5 bases). The receptor was derived from an adult man with Graves' ophthalmopathy. The specimen was peripheral blood. The CDR3 DNA is TGTGCCAGCAGCACAGGCTACTATGGCTACACCTTC. Protein sequence: CASSTGYYGYTF.